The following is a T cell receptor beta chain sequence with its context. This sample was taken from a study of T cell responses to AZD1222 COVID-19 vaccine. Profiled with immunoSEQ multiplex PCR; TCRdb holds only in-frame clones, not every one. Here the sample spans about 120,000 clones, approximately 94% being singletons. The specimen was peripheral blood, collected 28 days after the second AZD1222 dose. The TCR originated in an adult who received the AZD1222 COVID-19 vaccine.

The CDR3 loop is CAWSVSSGQETQYF. CDR3 DNA sequence: TGTGCCTGGAGTGTATCAAGCGGACAAGAGACCCAGTACTTC. The chain carries TRBV30 and TRBJ2-5; tentatively, D is TRBD2 (5 bases). Germline V gene lookup returns CDR1 GTSNPN and CDR2 SVGIG (reference sequence). V was pared by 0 bases and J by 2 bases, with 10 bases between. The CDR3 is made up of 14 amino acids.